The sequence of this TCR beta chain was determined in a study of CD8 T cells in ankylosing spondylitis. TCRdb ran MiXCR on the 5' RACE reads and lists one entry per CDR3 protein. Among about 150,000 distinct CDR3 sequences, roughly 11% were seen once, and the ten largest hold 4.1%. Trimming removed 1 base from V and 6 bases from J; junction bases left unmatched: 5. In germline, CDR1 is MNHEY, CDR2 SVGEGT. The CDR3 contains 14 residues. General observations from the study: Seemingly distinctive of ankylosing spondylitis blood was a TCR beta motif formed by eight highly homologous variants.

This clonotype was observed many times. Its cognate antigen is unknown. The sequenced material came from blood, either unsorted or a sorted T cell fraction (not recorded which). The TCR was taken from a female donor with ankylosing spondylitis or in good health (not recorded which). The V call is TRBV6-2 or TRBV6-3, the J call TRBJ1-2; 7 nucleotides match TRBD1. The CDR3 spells CASSYYRTGDGYTF. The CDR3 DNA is TGTGCCAGCAGTTACTACCGAACAGGGGATGGCTACACCTTC.